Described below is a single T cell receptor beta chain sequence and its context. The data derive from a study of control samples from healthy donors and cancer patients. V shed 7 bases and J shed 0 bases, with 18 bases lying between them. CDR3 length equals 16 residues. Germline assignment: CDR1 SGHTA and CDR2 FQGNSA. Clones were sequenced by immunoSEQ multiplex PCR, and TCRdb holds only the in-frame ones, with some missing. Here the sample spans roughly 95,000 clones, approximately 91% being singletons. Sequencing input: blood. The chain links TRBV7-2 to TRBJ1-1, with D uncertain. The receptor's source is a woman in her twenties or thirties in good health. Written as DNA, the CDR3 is TGTGCCAGCATCCCTCGCGGGGTTAGTATGAACACTGAAGCTTTCTTT. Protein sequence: CASIPRGVSMNTEAFF.